These 25 T cell receptor beta chains originate from one sample sequenced in a study of graft-versus-host responses after intestinal transplantation. Antigens of these TCRs are unknown. Clones were sequenced by immunoSEQ multiplex PCR, and TCRdb holds only the in-frame ones, with some missing. The repertoire has 85,000 to 100,000 clones, roughly nine tenths of them found once; the top ten carry 0.095% to 0.11%. Sequenced here: unstimulated CD4+ T cells sorted from spleen or lymph node cells, sampled before intestinal transplant. The source of these receptors is a human donor who received an intestinal transplant.

The chain recombines TRBV18 with TRBJ1-1; D ambiguous. Trimming shortened V by 4 bases and J by 7 bases, and 10 bases separated the two germline ends. The CDR3 is made up of 12 amino acids. Germline CDR1 KGHSH, CDR2 LQKENI. CDR3 amino acids: CASSQVRDEAFF. The DNA of the CDR3 is TGTGCCAGCTCACAGGTCCGGGATGAAGCTTTCTTT.

The genes are TRBV18 and TRBJ2-1; 7 bases map to TRBD1. V was pared by 6 bases and J by 2 bases, with 4 bases of the junction left unmatched. The CDR3 is 14 residues long. Germline CDR1 reads KGHSH; CDR2 reads LQKENI. This CDR3 reads CASSPGTAYNEQFF. The CDR3 nucleotides are TGTGCCAGCTCCCCCGGGACAGCCTACAATGAGCAGTTCTTC.

The chain combines TRBV11-2 with TRBJ1-2; no definite D call. V lost 1 base, J lost 0 bases, and 9 bases lay in between. Germline loops: CDR1 SGHAT, CDR2 FQNNGV. The CDR3 runs 15 residues. The CDR3 DNA sequence: TGTGCCAGCAGCTTAGGCCTGGGAGCTAACTATGGCTACACCTTC. Its translation: CASSLGLGANYGYTF.

The chain carries TRBV5-1 and TRBJ1-2, with a tentative D call TRBD1 (5 bases). This CDR3 comprises 12 residues. Germline assignment: CDR1 SGHRS and CDR2 YFSETQ. V was pared by 1 base and J by 8 bases, with 9 bases between. As DNA, the CDR3 is TGCGCCAGCAGCTTGTCGGGGGAAGGCTACACCTTC. It yields the protein CASSLSGEGYTF.

In this sample, this clone turned up once. The CDR3 spells CASSLGWKNTEAFF. CDR3 nucleotide sequence: TGTGCCAGCAGCCTCGGGTGGAAAAACACTGAAGCTTTCTTT. The chain employs TRBV11-1 and TRBJ1-1, with unresolved D. Germline CDR1 and CDR2: SGHAT and FQDESV (reference sequence). Trimming left V 5 bases short and J 2 bases short, with 12 bases between. The CDR3 extends over 14 amino acids. The entire variable domain, with the rest obtained from reference TRBV11-1 and TRBJ1-1, is as follows: EAEVAQSPRYKITEKSQAVAFWCDPISGHATLYWYRQILGQGPELLVQFQDESVVDDSQLPKDRFSAERLKGVDSTLKIQPAELGDSAMYLCASSLGWKNTEAFFGQGTRLTVV.

The chain joins TRBV19 to TRBJ2-7, with D possibly being TRBD2 (5 bases). Trimming took 6 bases from V and 4 from J, leaving 10 bases between them. CDR3 size: 12 residues. The germline gives CDR1 LNHDA, CDR2 SQIVND (reference sequence). The CDR3 reads CASSGPGYEQYF. The CDR3 nucleotides are TGTGCCAGTAGCGGACCGGGGTACGAGCAGTACTTC.

In its sample, this clone was seen once. The gene calls are TRBV7-8 and TRBJ1-6; the match to TRBD1 covers 11 bases. From germline, CDR1 is SGHVS and CDR2 FQNEAQ. The CDR3 runs to 16 residues. Losses at the gene ends were 5 bases for V and 0 bases for J; bases not matched to a gene: 0. CDR3 bases: TGTGCCAGCAGCGGGACAGGGGGCTCCTATAATTCACCCCTCCACTTT. Translating it yields CASSGTGGSYNSPLHF.

This chain joins TRBV5-4 and TRBJ2-5; maybe TRBD2 (6 bases). The ends were cut back, 2 bases at V and 5 bases at J, with 22 bases in the middle. CDR3 length equals 17 residues. In germline, CDR1 is SGHNT, CDR2 YYREEE (reference sequence). This CDR3 reads CASSFWGVLDRGETQYF. Here the CDR3 DNA reads TGTGCCAGCAGCTTTTGGGGGGTACTGGATAGGGGTGAGACCCAGTACTTC. The variable domain in full, completed from reference TRBV5-4 and TRBJ2-5, reads ETGVTQSPTHLIKTRGQQVTLRCSSQSGHNTVSWYQQALGQGPQFIFQYYREEENGRGNFPPRFSGLQFPNYSSELNVNALELDDSALYLCASSFWGVLDRGETQYFGPGTRLLVL.

The J gene is TRBJ1-1, the V gene TRBV11-3; D not resolved. Trimming cost V 5 bases and J 4 bases, with 11 bases left between them. CDR3 length: 13 residues. Germline CDR1 and CDR2: SGHNT and YENEEA. In DNA form, the CDR3 reads TGTGCCAGCAGCCTAGGGAGTAGCACTGAAGCTTTCTTT. Residues: CASSLGSSTEAFF. The full variable domain, in which reference TRBV11-3 and TRBJ1-1 provide the parts outside the CDR3, is EAGVVQSPRYKIIEKKQPVAFWCNPISGHNTLYWYLQNLGQGPELLIRYENEEAVDDSQLPKDRFSAERLKGVDSTLKIQPAELGDSAVYLCASSLGSSTEAFFGQGTRLTVV.

This rearrangement joins TRBV11-2 to TRBJ2-2; D possibly corresponds to TRBD2 (6 bases). Trimming left V 2 bases short and J 6 bases short, with 10 bases between. Germline-derived CDR1 and CDR2 are SGHAT and FQNNGV. The CDR3 covers 14 residues. The DNA of the CDR3 is TGTGCCAGCAGCTTAATATGGGGGGCCGGGGAGCTGTTTTTT. Amino acids: CASSLIWGAGELFF.

The rearrangement uses TRBV6-4 and TRBJ1-2; D unresolved. The germline V and J ends were trimmed by 0 bases and 7 bases, with 12 bases remaining between them. This CDR3 has 14 residues. CDR1 is MRHNA and CDR2 is SNTAGT in the germline V gene. The CDR3 DNA is TGTGCCAGCAGTGACTCTTGGGGAGCGAGTGGCTACACCTTC. Encoded protein: CASSDSWGASGYTF.

The V and J genes are TRBV12-2 and TRBJ1-5; the D segment call TRBD1 is taken from the table without a DNA check. TRBV12-2 represents a pseudogene. This CDR3 comprises 17 residues. CDR3 sequence: CASRPNYPGTEYQPQHF. The CDR3 bases are TGTGCAAGTCGCCCGAATTACCCCGGGACAGAGTATCAGCCCCAGCATTTT.

The chain couples TRBV5-1 to TRBJ2-5; no reliable D call. Per the germline V gene, CDR1 is SGHRS and CDR2 is YFSETQ. This CDR3 has 16 residues. Trimming pared 0 bases from V and 5 bases from J, leaving 17 bases between. CDR3 sequence (DNA): TGCGCCAGCAGCTTGGCCGCCACCCCAATCCGGGAGACCCAGTACTTC. This gives the protein CASSLAATPIRETQYF.

This chain joins TRBV27 and TRBJ1-1; 10 bases are shared with TRBD1. Germline CDR1 reads MNHEY; CDR2 reads SMNVEV (reference sequence). This CDR3 has 19 amino acids. V was clipped by 5 bases and J by 0 bases; unmatched bases: 15. The CDR3 coding sequence is TGTGCCAGCAGTCTATGGACAGGGGGGGTGGGTGGTATGAACACTGAAGCTTTCTTT. Amino acids: CASSLWTGGVGGMNTEAFF.

The table lists this clone with a count of one. The chain is built from TRBV2 and TRBJ1-2, with D perhaps TRBD1 (6 bases). The germline gives CDR1 SNHLY, CDR2 FYNNEI. Trimming took 4 bases from V and 7 from J, leaving 13 bases between them. This CDR3 region has 13 residues. The CDR3 nucleotides are TGTGCCAGCAGTGGAGGGGGAATGGGTGGCTACACCTTC. Protein sequence: CASSGGGMGGYTF.

The CDR3 region is CASSYEGQGNYGYTF. Written as DNA, the CDR3 is TGTGCCAGCAGTTACGAGGGACAGGGTAACTATGGCTACACCTTC. The chain employs TRBV6-5 and TRBJ1-2, with 9 bases matching TRBD1. The CDR3 sequence is 15 residues long. V trimming: 2 bases; J trimming: 1 base; junction bases outside the gene matches: 2. Germline CDR1 reads MNHEY; CDR2 reads SVGAGI.

The J gene is TRBJ1-6, the V gene TRBV10-3; D perhaps matches TRBD1 (5 bases). The CDR3 loop spans 15 amino acids. Germline lookup yields CDR1 ENHRY and CDR2 SYGVKD. V dropped 0 bases and J dropped 9 bases, with 12 bases sitting between them. In DNA, the CDR3 is TGTGCCATCAGTGAGTCGTGGGGCGTCGGTTCACCCCTCCACTTT. Translated, it gives CAISESWGVGSPLHF.

This chain connects TRBV9 to TRBJ2-3, with 8 nucleotides matching TRBD2. V lost 4 bases and J lost 1; bases outside the gene matches: 8. Germline V gene lookup returns CDR1 SGDLS and CDR2 YYNGEE. This CDR3 is built from 16 residues. CDR3 bases: TGTGCCAGCAGCTCCCGGGGTAGCGGGGGCACAGATACGCAGTATTTT. This codes for CASSSRGSGGTDTQYF. Complete variable domain (other parts from reference TRBV9 and TRBJ2-3): DSGVTQTPKHLITATGQRVTLRCSPRSGDLSVYWYQQSLDQGLQFLIQYYNGEERAKGNILERFSAQQFPDLHSELNLSSLELGDSALYFCASSSRGSGGTDTQYFGPGTRLTVL.

The gene calls are TRBV6-6 and TRBJ2-7; TRBD2 might be the D (7 bases). From germline, CDR1 is MNHNY and CDR2 SVGAGI (reference sequence). V lost 5 bases and J 4 bases, leaving 9 bases between the germline ends. This CDR3 is 12 amino acids long. The chain's CDR3 is CASSGGAYEQYF. In DNA form, the CDR3 reads TGTGCCAGCAGTGGGGGGGCGTACGAGCAGTACTTC.

Concerning this clone itself: Other DNA sequences in this specimen translate into the identical CDR3. This chain joins TRBV5-1 and TRBJ2-7; tentative D call: TRBD1 (5 bases). This CDR3 has 13 residues. Germline loops: CDR1 SGHRS, CDR2 YFSETQ. V was pared by 0 bases and J by 4 bases, with 8 bases between. The CDR3 bases are TGCGCCAGCAGCTTGGTCCAGGGATACGAGCAGTACTTC. Translating it yields CASSLVQGYEQYF. Based on the CDR3 plus reference TRBV5-1 and TRBJ2-7, the full variable domain is KAGVTQTPRYLIKTRGQQVTLSCSPISGHRSVSWYQQTPGQGLQFLFEYFSETQRNKGNFPGRFSGRQFSNSRSEMNVSTLELGDSALYLCASSLVQGYEQYFGPGTRLTVT.

This chain joins TRBV5-1 and TRBJ2-5; D is perhaps TRBD2 (6 bases). The CDR3 sequence is 14 residues long. Germline V gives CDR1 SGHRS, CDR2 YFSETQ. Trimming cost V 4 bases and J 1 base, with 11 bases left between them. The CDR3 is CASSAGTGQETQYF. CDR3 DNA sequence: TGCGCCAGCAGCGCGGGGACGGGCCAAGAGACCCAGTACTTC.

The chain has TRBV6-1 and TRBJ2-4; 16 nucleotides agree with TRBD2. The J segment lost 3 bases and the V segment lost 2 bases, leaving 10 bases of the junction unmatched. CDR1 is MNHNS, CDR2 SASEGT, per germline. The length of the CDR3 is 20 residues. The CDR3 loop reads CASSEWRGLAGGPGKNIQYF. CDR3 nucleotide sequence: TGTGCCAGCAGTGAATGGAGGGGACTAGCGGGGGGGCCGGGCAAAAACATTCAGTACTTC.

V usage is TRBV10-2 and J usage is TRBJ2-7; TRBD1 aligns across 10 bases. This CDR3 spans 15 amino acids. Unmatched junction bases numbered 5, after V lost 4 bases and J lost 2 bases. Germline loops: CDR1 WSHSY, CDR2 SAAADI. CDR3 region: CASSGGQGVTYEQYF. DNA for the CDR3: TGCGCCAGCAGTGGCGGACAGGGGGTGACCTACGAGCAGTACTTC.

The CDR3 here is CASSLFSAGTEYEQYF. As DNA, the CDR3 is TGCGCCAGCAGCTTGTTCTCCGCGGGCACCGAATACGAGCAGTACTTC. The V gene is TRBV5-1, the J gene TRBJ2-7; perhaps TRBD2 as D (5 bases). Germline values: CDR1 SGHRS, CDR2 YFSETQ. Deletions cut 1 base from V and 4 bases from J, with 18 bases between. This CDR3 is built from 16 residues.

The CDR3 coding sequence is TGCGCCAGCAGGCTAGGGACAGCCAACACCGGGGAGCTGTTTTTT. Translated, it gives CASRLGTANTGELFF. V is TRBV4-1 and J is TRBJ2-2, with 7 bases aligning to TRBD1. J lost 2 bases, V lost 6 bases, and 6 bases had no gene match. The CDR3 length is 15 residues. Germline V gene data show CDR1 as MGHRA and CDR2 as YSYEKL.